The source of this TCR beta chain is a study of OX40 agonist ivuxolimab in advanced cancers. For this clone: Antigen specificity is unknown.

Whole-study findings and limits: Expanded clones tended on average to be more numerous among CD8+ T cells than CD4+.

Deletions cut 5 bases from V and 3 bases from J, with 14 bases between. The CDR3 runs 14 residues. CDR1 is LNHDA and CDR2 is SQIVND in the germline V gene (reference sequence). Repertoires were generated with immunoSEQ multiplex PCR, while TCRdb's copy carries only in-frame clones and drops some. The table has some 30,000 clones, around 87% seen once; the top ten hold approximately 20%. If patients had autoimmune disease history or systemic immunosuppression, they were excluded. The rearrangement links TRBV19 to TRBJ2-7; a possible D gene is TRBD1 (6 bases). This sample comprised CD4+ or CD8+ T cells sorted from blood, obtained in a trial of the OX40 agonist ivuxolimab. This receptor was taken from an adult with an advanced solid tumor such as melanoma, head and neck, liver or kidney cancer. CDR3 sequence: CASSLYAGVYEQYF. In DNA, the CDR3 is TGTGCCAGTAGTCTTTACGCAGGGGTCTACGAGCAGTACTTC.